This TCR beta chain is drawn from a study of STAT5B mutations in CD4+ large granular lymphocyte leukemia. Study observations and caveats: CD4-sorted patient repertoires seemed more clonal than healthy CD4+ repertoires. No patients shared main leukemic clonotypes, though about 24% appeared at low frequency elsewhere. TRBV06-family usage was enriched in top patient clones (8/27) versus controls (2/35).

To note about this clone: Its antigen remains unidentified.

In the authors' workflow: A productive frequency of 2.59 x 10-5 was the lowest detectable. Data came from immunoSEQ multiplex PCR; TCRdb stores just in-frame clones and leaves some out. V and J calls and clone size are those listed in that table; D and trimming were worked out from the DNA. The sample has about 26,000 clones; over 70% are singletons. The germline gives CDR1 MNHEY, CDR2 SVGAGI. The CDR3 sequence is 16 residues long. Trimming stripped 0 bases from V and 2 bases from J, with 13 bases between. The chain joins TRBV6-5 to TRBJ2-5, with D tentatively TRBD2 (6 bases). The TCR sequence derives from a human donor in good health. The source material was CD4+ T cells from blood buffy coats. The chain's CDR3 is CASSYSRRGVQETQYF. CDR3 DNA sequence: TGTGCCAGCAGTTACTCTCGGCGGGGAGTACAAGAGACCCAGTACTTC.